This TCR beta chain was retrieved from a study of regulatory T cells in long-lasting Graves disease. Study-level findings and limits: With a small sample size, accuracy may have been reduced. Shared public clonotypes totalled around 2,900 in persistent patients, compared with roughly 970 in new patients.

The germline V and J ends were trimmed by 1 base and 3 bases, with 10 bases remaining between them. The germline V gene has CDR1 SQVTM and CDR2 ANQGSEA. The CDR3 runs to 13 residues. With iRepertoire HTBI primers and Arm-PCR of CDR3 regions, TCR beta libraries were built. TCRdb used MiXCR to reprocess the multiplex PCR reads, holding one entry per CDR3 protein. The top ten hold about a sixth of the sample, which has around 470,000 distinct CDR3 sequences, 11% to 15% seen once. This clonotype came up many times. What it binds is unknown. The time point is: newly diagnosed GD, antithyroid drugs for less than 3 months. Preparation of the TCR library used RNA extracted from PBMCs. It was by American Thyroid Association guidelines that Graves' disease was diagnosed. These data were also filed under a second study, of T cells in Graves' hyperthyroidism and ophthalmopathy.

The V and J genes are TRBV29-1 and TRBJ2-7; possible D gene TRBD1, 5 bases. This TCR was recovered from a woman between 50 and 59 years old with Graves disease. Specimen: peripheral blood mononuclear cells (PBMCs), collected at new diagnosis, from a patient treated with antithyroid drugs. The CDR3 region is CSVEVPGIYEQYF. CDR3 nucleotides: TGCAGCGTTGAAGTTCCAGGGATCTACGAGCAGTACTTC.